A few counts support the clone carrying this TCR beta chain. The CDR3 contains 14 residues. V lost 2 bases and J 4 bases, leaving 11 bases between the germline ends. Germline assignment: CDR1 MNHNS and CDR2 SASEGT. This record belongs to a study of cytomegalovirus exposure and HLA in healthy donors. In the PCR, 60 Vbeta and 13 Jbeta primers were used. The method was immunoSEQ multiplex PCR; TCRdb's version includes in-frame clones alone and lacks a portion of them. The table lists 98,000 or so clones, around 10% of them singletons, with approximately 6.1% in the top ten. The receptor comes from a man between 40 and 49 years old in good health and CMV-seropositive. The sample consisted of PBMCs. The rearrangement joins TRBV6-1 to TRBJ1-2, with D unresolved. DNA of the CDR3: TGTGCCAGCAGTGAAAAAGCACGGGGCTATGGCTACACCTTC. Its translation: CASSEKARGYGYTF.